One T cell receptor beta chain is described in this entry. V lost 7 bases and J lost 8; bases outside the gene matches: 10. Per germline, CDR1 LNHDA and CDR2 SQIVND (reference sequence). This CDR3 is 14 amino acids long. These data come from a study of blood T cell repertoires in COVID-19. Background on the study: T cells, B-cell-depleted T cells, or PBMCs supplied cDNA or gDNA.

Seattle enrolled patients during active infection and tracked them longitudinally. In the study's own analysis: Nucleated cell number was recorded as an estimate derived from reference gene primer amplification. The assay was immunoSEQ multiplex PCR, and TCRdb's table has in-frame clones only and misses some. That table supplies the V and J calls and clone size; D and trimming were determined from the DNA. This table holds some 200,000 clones, roughly 80% found once. Sequenced sample: peripheral blood. This TCR derives from a woman older than 75 with COVID-19, enrolled during active disease. The chain is built from TRBV19 and TRBJ1-5; 8 bases align to TRBD1. The CDR3 sequence is CASNRRGTGEPQHF. CDR3 coding DNA: TGTGCCAGTAACCGGAGAGGGACAGGAGAGCCCCAGCATTTT.